Presented here are 26 T cell receptor beta chains from one specimen sequenced in a study of CXCR3-negative and CXCR3-positive naive CD8 T cells. All TRB cDNA libraries came from 5' RACE performed with UMI labels. TCRdb reprocessed the 5' RACE reads, keeping one entry per CDR3 protein, no DNA. Reported are over 80,000 distinct CDR3 sequences; the ten largest clones contain 1.5% to 2%. The sample comprised naive CXCR3- CD8+ T cells from blood. Subset given: CD45RO-CCR7+CD27+CD95- naive CD8+ T cells lacking CXCR3 (TNR3-). All receptors derive from a human donor in good health. Some clones in this sample may be carry-over from other donors' samples.

The rearrangement joins TRBV12-3 or TRBV12-4 to TRBJ1-5. CDR3 length: 16 amino acids. This CDR3 is CASSLMPGPGNQPQHF.

The chain couples TRBV27 to TRBJ1-2; TCRdb selects TRBD1, and the lack of DNA leaves this call unchecked. Looked up from germline, CDR1 is MNHEY and CDR2 is SMNVEV (reference sequence). The CDR3 has 13 amino acids. Here the CDR3 reads CASSPGDTFGYTF.

The gene calls are TRBV4-3 and TRBJ2-7. This CDR3 has 13 amino acids. Germline V CDR1 and CDR2: LGHNA, YSLEER. This CDR3 reads CASSQLAFYEQYF.

This chain links TRBV5-1 with TRBJ2-1; TCRdb names TRBD1, which stays unverified in the absence of DNA. Germline values: CDR1 SGHRS, CDR2 YFSETQ. This CDR3 has 14 amino acids. Here the CDR3 reads CASTLRGTYNEQFF.

The chain joins TRBV7-2 to TRBJ2-1; lacking DNA, the TRBD1 call made by TCRdb goes unchecked. Germline CDR1 is SGHTA and CDR2 is FQGNSA. CDR3 length: 15 amino acids. CDR3 protein: CASSFPAGENNEQFF.

The rearrangement links TRBV29-1 to TRBJ2-7; TCRdb selects TRBD1, and the lack of DNA leaves this call unchecked. CDR1 and CDR2 (germline): SQVTM, ANQGSEA. The CDR3 totals 15 residues. CDR3: CSVEERGLSSYEQYF.

The chain joins TRBV6-5 to TRBJ2-1; the D call from TCRdb, TRBD1, cannot be confirmed without DNA. The CDR3 runs to 16 residues. Germline V lookup: CDR1 MNHEY, CDR2 SVGAGI. The CDR3 loop is CASSRKPGTIYNEQFF.

V is TRBV29-1 and J is TRBJ2-1; no DNA is available, so the TRBD2 call from TCRdb remains unchecked. This CDR3 contains 13 residues. Germline lookup yields CDR1 SQVTM and CDR2 ANQGSEA. This CDR3 is CSVELRESDEQFF.

The chain joins TRBV29-1 to TRBJ2-7; the TRBD1 assignment by TCRdb is unverifiable without DNA. CDR1 is SQVTM, CDR2 ANQGSEA, per germline. The CDR3 runs to 13 residues. The CDR3 loop reads CSVATGVGYEQYF.

CDR3 sequence: CASSLIEEETQYF. V is TRBV7-6 and J is TRBJ2-5. From germline, CDR1 is SGHVS and CDR2 FNYEAQ. CDR3 length: 13 residues.

The chain has TRBV20-1 and TRBJ2-5; TCRdb returns TRBD2, unconfirmable since there is no DNA. Germline lookup yields CDR1 DFQATT and CDR2 SNEGSKA (reference sequence). This CDR3 region has 16 residues. This CDR3 reads CSASRLGTHLEESQYF.

The gene calls are TRBV28 and TRBJ2-1; TCRdb's D gene call, TRBD2, goes unchecked for lack of DNA. This CDR3 spans 18 amino acids. Germline lookup yields CDR1 MDHEN and CDR2 SYDVKM. The CDR3 loop reads CASSLLGTSGGAGDEQFF.

The chain couples TRBV20-1 to TRBJ2-5; TCRdb reports TRBD2, a call that lacks DNA to check it against. Per germline, CDR1 DFQATT and CDR2 SNEGSKA (reference sequence). CDR3 length: 14 residues. CDR3 in amino acids: CSASQGLAGETQYF.

V usage is TRBV29-1 and J usage is TRBJ1-3; TCRdb designates TRBD1, a call that cannot be tested without DNA. CDR1 is SQVTM and CDR2 is ANQGSEA in the germline V gene. This CDR3 is built from 16 residues. Here the CDR3 reads CSVEGGGETFGNTIYF.

V is TRBV13 and J is TRBJ2-1. The CDR3 runs 15 residues. From germline, CDR1 is PRHDT and CDR2 FYEKMQ (reference sequence). CDR3 sequence: CASSLLTSSYNEQFF.

The chain couples TRBV29-1 to TRBJ2-7. The CDR3 runs to 11 residues. Germline lookup yields CDR1 SQVTM and CDR2 ANQGSEA. The chain's CDR3 is CSVGSEVEQYF.

The genes are TRBV4-1 and TRBJ2-7; there is no DNA to check the TCRdb D call of TRBD1. This CDR3 contains 14 residues. Per germline, CDR1 MGHRA and CDR2 YSYEKL. The CDR3 loop reads CASSHPGQGYEQYF.

The J gene is TRBJ2-7, the V gene TRBV10-3. This CDR3 contains 11 residues. Germline values: CDR1 ENHRY, CDR2 SYGVKD. CDR3 loop: CAIRVSYEQYF.

The chain links TRBV7-9 to TRBJ2-1. Germline lookup yields CDR1 SEHNR and CDR2 FQNEAQ (reference sequence). The CDR3 spans 15 residues. The CDR3: CASSLDLAAYNEQFF.

The chain links TRBV7-9 to TRBJ1-2; checking the TCRdb D call of TRBD1 is not possible without DNA. The germline gives CDR1 SEHNR, CDR2 FQNEAQ (reference sequence). The CDR3 runs to 14 residues. The CDR3 reads CASSSTGGYYGYTF.

This chain uses TRBV7-2 with TRBJ2-7; the TRBD1 assignment by TCRdb is unverifiable without DNA. CDR3 length: 13 residues. Germline CDR1 is SGHTA and CDR2 is FQGNSA. CDR3: CASSSDHRDEQYF.

J is TRBJ2-6 and V is TRBV30. The CDR3 runs 18 residues. Germline V lookup: CDR1 GTSNPN, CDR2 SVGIG (reference sequence). CDR3 in amino acids: CAWSPLAAIRSGANVLTF.

The gene calls are TRBV28 and TRBJ2-7; TCRdb names TRBD2, which stays unverified in the absence of DNA. Germline CDR1 is MDHEN and CDR2 is SYDVKM. The CDR3 covers 16 residues. The CDR3 loop reads CASHRLGTSGSSEQYF.

This chain links TRBV4-2 with TRBJ2-7; as DNA is missing, the TRBD1 call by TCRdb cannot be tested. The CDR3 is made up of 14 amino acids. The V gene's germline CDR1 is LGHNA and CDR2 YNFKEQ. The chain's CDR3 is CASSQAGTGYEQYF.

V is TRBV11-3 and J is TRBJ2-1; the TCRdb D gene call, TRBD2, has no DNA to confirm it. Germline V gives CDR1 SGHNT, CDR2 YENEEA. The CDR3 runs to 14 residues. CDR3 in amino acids: CASSLPSSYNEQFF.

This rearrangement joins TRBV15 to TRBJ2-1; as DNA is missing, the TRBD2 call by TCRdb cannot be tested. Germline V gives CDR1 LNHNV, CDR2 YYDKDF (reference sequence). The CDR3 has 13 amino acids. The CDR3 loop is CATNSGSGDEQFF.